The sequence of this TCR beta chain was determined in a study of cytomegalovirus exposure and HLA in healthy donors. 13 Jbeta primers and 60 Vbeta primers were used for the PCR. The data were produced by immunoSEQ multiplex PCR, yet TCRdb's version contains in-frame clones alone and is incomplete. The sample consists of around 96,000 clones, around 81% of them appearing once. The study's findings and limits: The presence/absence work took it that sequencing depth was about the same across donors. Some V segments could not be told apart, so they were left out, TRBV6-2 and TRBV6-3 among them.

J gave up 1 base and V 6 bases, and 5 bases lay outside the gene matches. Germline lookup yields CDR1 LNHDA and CDR2 SQIVND (reference sequence). The length of the CDR3 is 15 residues. About this clone itself: The antigen remains undetermined.

This chain uses TRBV19 with TRBJ2-2; 7 bases match TRBD1. The sequence came from a man between 18 and 29 years old in good health and CMV-seronegative. Material for sequencing was PBMCs. CDR3 in DNA: TGTGCCAGTAGCCCCGGGACAGTGAACACCGGGGAGCTGTTTTTT. It is translated as CASSPGTVNTGELFF.